This TCR beta chain was observed in a study of T cell responses to AZD1222 COVID-19 vaccine. Findings of the study overall: Across spike, vaccine-associated CD4 TCRs were found, dominant at 160-218 and 743-854. Close to half of spike-specific TCRs reportedly recognize unmutated variant regions. Possibly, clonal diversity was underestimated; donors were largely white British and included more females.

CDR1 is ENHRY, CDR2 SYGVKD, per germline. This CDR3 contains 16 residues. V gave up 5 bases and J gave up 1 base; unmatched junction bases: 4. As to this clone: Antigen unknown.

The data were produced by immunoSEQ multiplex PCR, yet TCRdb's version contains in-frame clones alone and is incomplete. The sample has about 93,000 clones, 75% to 90% seen once. This sequence joins TRBV10-3 and TRBJ2-5, with 13 bases identical to TRBD2. The sequence was collected from an adult who received the AZD1222 COVID-19 vaccine. The sequencing used peripheral blood, collected 28 days after the second AZD1222 dose. As DNA, the CDR3 is TGTGCCATCAGTACCGGGACTAGCGGGGTCCAAGAGACCCAGTACTTC. It is translated as CAISTGTSGVQETQYF.